The clone carrying this T cell receptor beta chain was observed a handful of times. Germline values: CDR1 MGHRA, CDR2 YSYEKL. Trimming removed 1 base at V and 5 bases at J, with 6 bases between. This CDR3 region has 13 residues. This specimen comes from a study of early stage breast cancer tumors. Each sample had two DNA replicates, 0.45 to 0.65 ug blood or 1.5 ug tissue. The method was immunoSEQ multiplex PCR; TCRdb's version includes in-frame clones alone and lacks a portion of them. Among approximately 30,000 clones listed, more than 80% were seen once. The sample comprised blood. The chain combines TRBV4-1 with TRBJ1-5; no definite D call. The sequence was collected from a person in their sixties or seventies with breast cancer. The CDR3 region is CASSQALYQPQHF. In DNA, the CDR3 is TGCGCCAGCAGCCAAGCCCTTTATCAGCCCCAGCATTTT.